The 4 T cell receptor beta chains listed next were all sequenced from one sample in a study of blood T cell repertoires in COVID-19. Repertoires were generated with immunoSEQ multiplex PCR, while TCRdb's copy carries only in-frame clones and drops some. Among about 55,000 clones listed, around 90% were seen once. The sample comprised peripheral blood. The receptors here all came from a human donor with active COVID-19. The donor label of this sample is uncertain.

V is TRBV7-2 and J is TRBJ2-2; tentatively, D is TRBD2 (6 bases). V was cut by 1 base and J by 6 bases, with 12 bases left in between. The CDR3 loop spans 15 amino acids. Germline-derived CDR1 and CDR2 are SGHTA and FQGNSA. The CDR3 protein is CASSLGGGLAGELFF. The CDR3 DNA is TGTGCCAGCAGCTTAGGGGGAGGTTTGGCCGGGGAGCTGTTTTTT.

The V gene is TRBV4-3, the J gene TRBJ2-2, with D possibly matching TRBD2 (6 bases). This CDR3 comprises 17 residues. V lost 0 bases, J lost 0 bases, and 11 bases lay in between. Germline values: CDR1 LGHNA, CDR2 YSLEER. CDR3 bases: TGCGCCAGCAGCCAAGATCCAGCGGGCGCGAACACCGGGGAGCTGTTTTTT. Its protein product is CASSQDPAGANTGELFF.

This chain joins TRBV6-5 and TRBJ1-2; D is possibly TRBD1 (5 bases). V dropped 6 bases and J dropped 1 base, with 15 bases sitting between them. This CDR3 is 15 amino acids long. Germline V lookup: CDR1 MNHEY, CDR2 SVGAGI. CDR3 residues: CASSLIDGGNYGYTF. CDR3 DNA sequence: TGTGCCAGCAGCCTTATCGACGGGGGTAACTATGGCTACACCTTC.

The chain joins TRBV19 to TRBJ2-1, with D possibly being TRBD2 (6 bases). Germline values: CDR1 LNHDA, CDR2 SQIVND (reference sequence). The V end was cut by 6 bases, the J end by 6 bases, with 15 bases between. This CDR3 is 14 amino acids long. The CDR3 loop reads CASRNWGLRNEQFF. The CDR3 DNA reads as TGTGCCAGTAGGAACTGGGGACTTCGCAATGAGCAGTTCTTC.